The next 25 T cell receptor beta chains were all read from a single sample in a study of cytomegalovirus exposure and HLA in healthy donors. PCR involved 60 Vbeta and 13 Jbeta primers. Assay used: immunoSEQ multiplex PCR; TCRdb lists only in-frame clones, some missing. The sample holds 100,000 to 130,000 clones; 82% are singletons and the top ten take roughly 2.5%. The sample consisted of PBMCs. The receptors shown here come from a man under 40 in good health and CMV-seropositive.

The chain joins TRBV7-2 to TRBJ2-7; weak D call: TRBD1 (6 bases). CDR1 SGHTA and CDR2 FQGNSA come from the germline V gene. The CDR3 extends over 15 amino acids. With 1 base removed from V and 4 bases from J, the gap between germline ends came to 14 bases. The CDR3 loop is CASSLGTGSEYEQYF. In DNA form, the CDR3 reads TGTGCCAGCAGCTTAGGTACAGGGAGCGAGTACGAGCAGTACTTC.

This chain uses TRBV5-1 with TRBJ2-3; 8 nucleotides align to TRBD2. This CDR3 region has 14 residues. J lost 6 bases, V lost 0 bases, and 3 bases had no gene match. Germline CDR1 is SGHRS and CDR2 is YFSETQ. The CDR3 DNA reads TGCGCCAGCAGCTTGGCGGGGGGGGCGGATACGCAGTATTTT. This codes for CASSLAGGADTQYF.

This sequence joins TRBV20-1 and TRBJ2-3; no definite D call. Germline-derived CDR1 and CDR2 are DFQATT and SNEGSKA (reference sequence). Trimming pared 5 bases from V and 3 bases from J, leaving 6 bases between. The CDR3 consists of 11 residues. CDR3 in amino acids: CSAPNTDTQYF. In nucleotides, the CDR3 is TGCAGTGCTCCAAATACAGATACGCAGTATTTT.

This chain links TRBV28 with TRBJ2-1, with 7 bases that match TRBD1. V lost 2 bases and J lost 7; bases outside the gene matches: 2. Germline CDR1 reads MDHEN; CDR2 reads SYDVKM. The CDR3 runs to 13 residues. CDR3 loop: CASSLGTANEQFF. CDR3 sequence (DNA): TGTGCCAGCAGTTTAGGGACAGCAAATGAGCAGTTCTTC.

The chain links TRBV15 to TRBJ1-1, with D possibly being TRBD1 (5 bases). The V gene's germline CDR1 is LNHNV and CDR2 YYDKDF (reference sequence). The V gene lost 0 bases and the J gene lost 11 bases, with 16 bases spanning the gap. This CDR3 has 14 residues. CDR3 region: CATSRDQSRAEAFF. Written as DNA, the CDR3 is TGTGCCACCAGCAGAGATCAGTCCAGGGCCGAGGCTTTCTTT. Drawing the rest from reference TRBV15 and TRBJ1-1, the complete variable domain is DAMVIQNPRYQVTQFGKPVTLSCSQTLNHNVMYWYQQKSSQAPKLLFHYYDKDFNNEADTPDNFQSRRPNTSFCFLDIRSPGLGDTAMYLCATSRDQSRAEAFFGQGTRLTVV.

CDR3 nucleotides: TGTGCCGTTCTCGCCAGGCACTTCTCTGGAAACACCATATATTTT. Translation: CAVLARHFSGNTIYF. The chain recombines TRBV6-1 with TRBJ1-3; D is unclear. V was pared by 11 bases and J by 0 bases, with 17 bases between. From germline, CDR1 is MNHNS and CDR2 SASEGT. The CDR3 totals 15 residues.

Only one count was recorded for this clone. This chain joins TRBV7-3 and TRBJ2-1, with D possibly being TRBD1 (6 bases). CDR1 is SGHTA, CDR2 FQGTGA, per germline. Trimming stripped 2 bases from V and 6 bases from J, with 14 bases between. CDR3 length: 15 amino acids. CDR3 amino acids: CASSLVKQGSNEQFF. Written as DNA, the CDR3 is TGTGCCAGCAGCTTAGTAAAGCAGGGGTCCAATGAGCAGTTCTTC.

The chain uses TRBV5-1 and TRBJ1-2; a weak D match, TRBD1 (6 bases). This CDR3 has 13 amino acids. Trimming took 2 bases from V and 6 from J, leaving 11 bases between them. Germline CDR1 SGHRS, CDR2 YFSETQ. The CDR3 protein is CASSFEGGHGYTF. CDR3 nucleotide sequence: TGCGCCAGCAGCTTCGAGGGGGGGCATGGCTACACCTTC. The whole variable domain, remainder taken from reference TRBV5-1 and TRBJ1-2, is KAGVTQTPRYLIKTRGQQVTLSCSPISGHRSVSWYQQTPGQGLQFLFEYFSETQRNKGNFPGRFSGRQFSNSRSEMNVSTLELGDSALYLCASSFEGGHGYTFGSGTRLTVV.

The CDR3 bases are TGTGCCAGTAGTACGTCGACAGGGGGCTCCTACGAGCAGTACTTC. This gives the protein CASSTSTGGSYEQYF. The chain recombines TRBV19 with TRBJ2-7; 9 nucleotides line up with TRBD1. The V segment lost 4 bases and the J segment 0 bases; nucleotides outside the gene matches: 4. The CDR3 covers 15 residues. Germline CDR1 is LNHDA and CDR2 is SQIVND (reference sequence). The entire variable domain, with the rest obtained from reference TRBV19 and TRBJ2-7, is as follows: DGGITQSPKYLFRKEGQNVTLSCEQNLNHDAMYWYRQDPGQGLRLIYYSQIVNDFQKGDIAEGYSVSREKKESFPLTVTSAQKNPTAFYLCASSTSTGGSYEQYFGPGTRLTVT.

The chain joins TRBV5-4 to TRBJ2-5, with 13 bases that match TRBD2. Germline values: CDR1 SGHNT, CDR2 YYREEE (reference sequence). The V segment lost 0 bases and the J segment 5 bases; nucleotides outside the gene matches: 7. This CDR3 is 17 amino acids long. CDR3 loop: CASSLGQLAGGLETQYF. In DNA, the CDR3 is TGTGCCAGCAGCTTGGGTCAACTAGCGGGGGGGCTTGAGACCCAGTACTTC. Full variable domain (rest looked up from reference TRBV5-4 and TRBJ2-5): ETGVTQSPTHLIKTRGQQVTLRCSSQSGHNTVSWYQQALGQGPQFIFQYYREEENGRGNFPPRFSGLQFPNYSSELNVNALELDDSALYLCASSLGQLAGGLETQYFGPGTRLLVL.

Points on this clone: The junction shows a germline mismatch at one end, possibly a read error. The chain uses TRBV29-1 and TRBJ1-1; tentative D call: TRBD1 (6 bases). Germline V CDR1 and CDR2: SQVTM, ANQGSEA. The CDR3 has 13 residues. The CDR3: CSVEEGGNTEAFF. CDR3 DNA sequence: TGCAGCGTGGAAGAAGGGGGAAACACTGAAGCTTTCTTT.

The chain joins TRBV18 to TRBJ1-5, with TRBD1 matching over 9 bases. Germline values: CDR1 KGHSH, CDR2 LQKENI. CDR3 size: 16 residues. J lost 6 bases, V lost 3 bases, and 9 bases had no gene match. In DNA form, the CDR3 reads TGTGCCAGCTCACCCTGGGACAGGGAGGAAGGTCAGCCCCAGCATTTT. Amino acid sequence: CASSPWDREEGQPQHF.

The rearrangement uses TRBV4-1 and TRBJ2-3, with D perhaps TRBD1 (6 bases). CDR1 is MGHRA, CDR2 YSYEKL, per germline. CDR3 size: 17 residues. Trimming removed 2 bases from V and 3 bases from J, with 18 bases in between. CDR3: CASSQTEQGRRTDTQYF. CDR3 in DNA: TGCGCCAGCAGCCAAACGGAACAGGGAAGGAGGACAGATACGCAGTATTTT.

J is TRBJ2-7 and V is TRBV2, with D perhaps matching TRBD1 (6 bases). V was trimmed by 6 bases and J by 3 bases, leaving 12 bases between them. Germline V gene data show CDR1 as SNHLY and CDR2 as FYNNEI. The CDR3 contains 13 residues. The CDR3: CASRAGEFYEQYF. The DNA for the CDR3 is TGTGCCAGCAGGGCAGGGGAATTCTACGAGCAGTACTTC.

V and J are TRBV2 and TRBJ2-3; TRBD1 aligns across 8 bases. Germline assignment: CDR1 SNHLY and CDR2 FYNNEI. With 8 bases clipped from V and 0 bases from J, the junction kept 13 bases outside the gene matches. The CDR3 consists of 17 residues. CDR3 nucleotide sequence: TGTGCCAGCTACCGGACTATAACAGGGGGTAGCACAGATACGCAGTATTTT. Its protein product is CASYRTITGGSTDTQYF. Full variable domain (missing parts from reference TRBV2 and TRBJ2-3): EPEVTQTPSHQVTQMGQEVILRCVPISNHLYFYWYRQILGQKVEFLVSFYNNEISEKSEIFDDQFSVERPDGSNFTLKIRSTKLEDSAMYFCASYRTITGGSTDTQYFGPGTRLTVL.

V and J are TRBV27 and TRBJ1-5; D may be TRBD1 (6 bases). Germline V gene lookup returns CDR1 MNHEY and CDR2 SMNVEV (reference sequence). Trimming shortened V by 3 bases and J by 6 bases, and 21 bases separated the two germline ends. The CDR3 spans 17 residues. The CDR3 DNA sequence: TGTGCCAGCAGTTTCCCAGGGGTGGGAGGGTCAGGTCAGCCCCAGCATTTT. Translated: CASSFPGVGGSGQPQHF.

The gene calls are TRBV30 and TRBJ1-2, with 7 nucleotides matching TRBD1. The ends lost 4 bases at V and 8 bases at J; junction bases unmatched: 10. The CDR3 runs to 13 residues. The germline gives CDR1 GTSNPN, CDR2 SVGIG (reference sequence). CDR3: CAWTSETGSGYTF. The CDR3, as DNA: TGTGCCTGGACCTCGGAGACAGGGAGCGGCTACACCTTC.

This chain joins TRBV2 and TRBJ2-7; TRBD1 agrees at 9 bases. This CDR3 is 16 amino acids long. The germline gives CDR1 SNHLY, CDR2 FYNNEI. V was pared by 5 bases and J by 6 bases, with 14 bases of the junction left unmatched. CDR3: CASSSRRLDRGGEQYF. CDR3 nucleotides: TGTGCCAGCAGTTCCCGCCGGTTAGACAGGGGGGGCGAGCAGTACTTC.

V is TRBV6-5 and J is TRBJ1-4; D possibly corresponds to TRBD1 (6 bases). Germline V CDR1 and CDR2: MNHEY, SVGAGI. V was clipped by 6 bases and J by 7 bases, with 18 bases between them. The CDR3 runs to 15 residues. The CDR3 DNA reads TGTGCCAGCAGACAGGCGGGGGCGGTGGGTGAAAAACTGTTTTTT. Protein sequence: CASRQAGAVGEKLFF.

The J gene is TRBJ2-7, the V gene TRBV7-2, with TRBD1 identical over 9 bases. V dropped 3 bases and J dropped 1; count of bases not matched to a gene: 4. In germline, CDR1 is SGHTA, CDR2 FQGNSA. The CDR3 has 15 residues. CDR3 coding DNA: TGTGCCAGCAGCTTGACAGGGGGTCTATCCTACGAGCAGTACTTC. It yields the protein CASSLTGGLSYEQYF.

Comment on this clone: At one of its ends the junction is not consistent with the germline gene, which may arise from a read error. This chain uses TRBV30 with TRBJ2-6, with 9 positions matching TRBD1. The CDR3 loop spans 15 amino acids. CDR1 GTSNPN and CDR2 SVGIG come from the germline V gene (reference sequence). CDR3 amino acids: CAWSVETGGPNGLTF. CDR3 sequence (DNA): TGTGCCTGGAGTGTTGAGACAGGGGGACCCAACGGCCTGACTTTC.

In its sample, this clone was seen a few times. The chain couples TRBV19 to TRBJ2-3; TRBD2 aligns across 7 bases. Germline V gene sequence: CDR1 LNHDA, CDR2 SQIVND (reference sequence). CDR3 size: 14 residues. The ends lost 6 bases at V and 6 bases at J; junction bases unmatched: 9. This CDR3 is CASRLAGVLDTQYF. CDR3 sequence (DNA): TGTGCCAGTAGATTAGCGGGCGTCCTTGATACGCAGTATTTT. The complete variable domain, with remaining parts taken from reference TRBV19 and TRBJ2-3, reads DGGITQSPKYLFRKEGQNVTLSCEQNLNHDAMYWYRQDPGQGLRLIYYSQIVNDFQKGDIAEGYSVSREKKESFPLTVTSAQKNPTAFYLCASRLAGVLDTQYFGPGTRLTVL.

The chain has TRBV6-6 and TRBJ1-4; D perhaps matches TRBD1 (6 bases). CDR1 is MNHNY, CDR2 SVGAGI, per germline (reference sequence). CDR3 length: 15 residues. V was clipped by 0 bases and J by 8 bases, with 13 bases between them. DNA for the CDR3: TGTGCCAGCAGTTACTCGCTGGGGGCGAGGGAAAAACTGTTTTTT. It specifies CASSYSLGAREKLFF.

CDR3 nucleotide sequence: TGTGCCAGCAGCCGGTGGGCGACAGGGGGCTATCAGCCCCAGCATTTT. Translating it yields CASSRWATGGYQPQHF. V and J are TRBV7-2 and TRBJ1-5; 10 bases are a match to TRBD1. This CDR3 region has 16 residues. Trimming cost V 5 bases and J 5 bases; bases outside gene matches: 9. The germline V gene has CDR1 SGHTA and CDR2 FQGNSA.

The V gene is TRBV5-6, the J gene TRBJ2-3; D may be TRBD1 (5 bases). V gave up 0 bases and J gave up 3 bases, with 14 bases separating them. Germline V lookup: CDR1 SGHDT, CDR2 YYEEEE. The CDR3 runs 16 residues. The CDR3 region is CASSLGAQGGTDTQYF. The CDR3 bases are TGTGCCAGCAGCTTGGGGGCTCAGGGTGGGACAGATACGCAGTATTTT.